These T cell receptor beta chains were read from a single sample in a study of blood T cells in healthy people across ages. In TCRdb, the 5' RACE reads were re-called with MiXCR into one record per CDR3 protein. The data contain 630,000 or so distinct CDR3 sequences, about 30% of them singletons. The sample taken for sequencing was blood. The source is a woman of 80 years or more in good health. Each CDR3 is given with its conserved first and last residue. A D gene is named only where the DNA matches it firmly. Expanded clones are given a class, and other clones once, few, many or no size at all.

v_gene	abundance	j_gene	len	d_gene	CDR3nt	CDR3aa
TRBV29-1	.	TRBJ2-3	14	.	TGCAGCGTTGGGGGGGGCAGGGGCTCGGATACGCAGTATTTT	CSVGGGRGSDTQYF
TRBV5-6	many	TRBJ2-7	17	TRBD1	TGTGCCAGCAGCCCATTAAGTTCGACAGGGTTTGCCTACGAGCAGTACTTC	CASSPLSSTGFAYEQYF
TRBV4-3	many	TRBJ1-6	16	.	TGCGCCAGCAGCCAAGGGCTGGGGCGGATTGGGTTTGAGATCCACTTT	CASSQGLGRIGFEIHF
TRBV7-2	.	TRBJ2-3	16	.	TGTGCCAGCAGCTTAAGGGGGGCGGGTCTCCCGGATACGCAGTATTTT	CASSLRGAGLPDTQYF
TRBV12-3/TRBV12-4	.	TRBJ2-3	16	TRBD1	TGTGCCAGCAGTTTAGGACAGGGGGGCATCACAGATGTGGAATATTTT	CASSLGQGGITDVEYF
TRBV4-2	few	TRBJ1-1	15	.	TGTGCCAGCAGCCAAGAGAGGGGATTTCGTGGGGGAGCTTTCTTT	CASSQERGFRGGAFF
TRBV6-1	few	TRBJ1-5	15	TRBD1	TGTGCCACGCTAATGGACAGGGCGGCCAATCAGCCCCAGCATTTT	CATLMDRAANQPQHF
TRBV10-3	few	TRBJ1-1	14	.	TGTGCCATCAGTCGCCAGACTTCCCTCACTGAAGCTTTCTTT	CAISRQTSLTEAFF
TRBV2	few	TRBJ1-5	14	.	TGTGCCAGCAGTTTACCAGGGAACAATCAGCCCCAGCATTTT	CASSLPGNNQPQHF
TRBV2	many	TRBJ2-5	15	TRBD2	TGTGCCAGCAGTCCTAGCGGGGGAGACCAAGAGACCCAGTACTTC	CASSPSGGDQETQYF
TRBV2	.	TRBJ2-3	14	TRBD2	TGTGCCAGCAGCCAACCTACTAGCGGTACGACGCAGTATTTT	CASSQPTSGTTQYF
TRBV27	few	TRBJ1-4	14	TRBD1	TGTGCCAGCAGTTGGAGGGGGCGAGGTGAAAAACTGTTTTTT	CASSWRGRGEKLFF
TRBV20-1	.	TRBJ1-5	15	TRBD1	TGCAGTGCGAGGACAGGGGGCAAGAGCAATCAGCCCCAGCATTTT	CSARTGGKSNQPQHF
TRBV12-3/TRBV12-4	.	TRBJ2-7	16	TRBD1	TGTGCCAGCAGTTCGTTTGGGACAGGGATCTCCTACGAGCAGTACTTC	CASSSFGTGISYEQYF
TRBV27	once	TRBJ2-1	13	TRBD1	TGTGCCAGCAGTGCCCCGACAGGGCATGAGCAGTTCTTC	CASSAPTGHEQFF
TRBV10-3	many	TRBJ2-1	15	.	TGTGCCATCAGAGAGCCGGGACAAGCTTTAGTAGCGCAGTTCTTC	CAIREPGQALVAQFF
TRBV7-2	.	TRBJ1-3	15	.	TGTGCCAGCAGCTTAATGCCTATGGCTGGAAACACCATATATTTT	CASSLMPMAGNTIYF
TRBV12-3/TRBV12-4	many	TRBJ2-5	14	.	TGTGCCAGCAGTCGAGCAGCGCCTCAAGAGACCCAGTACTTC	CASSRAAPQETQYF
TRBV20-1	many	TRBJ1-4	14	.	TGCAGTGCTAGAAGCGGGACTCGGGATGAAAAACTGTTTTTT	CSARSGTRDEKLFF
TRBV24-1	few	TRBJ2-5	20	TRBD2	TGTGCCACCAGTGATTCCGGGACTAGCGGGGGCCTGCTGGGTCAAGAGACCCAGTACTTC	CATSDSGTSGGLLGQETQYF
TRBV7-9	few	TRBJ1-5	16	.	TGTGCCAGCAGCTTAGGTCTGCCCGGGGGCAATCAGCCCCAGCATTTT	CASSLGLPGGNQPQHF
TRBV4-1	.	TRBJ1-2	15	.	TGCGCCAGCAGCCAAGGCCAGGCCATAAACTATGGCTACACCTTC	CASSQGQAINYGYTF
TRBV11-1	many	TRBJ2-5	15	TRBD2	TGTGCCAGCAGCTTAGCGGGACTAGCGGACAATGAGCAGTACTTC	CASSLAGLADNEQYF
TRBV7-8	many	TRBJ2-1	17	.	TGTGCCAGCAGCAGAACCTTTGGGGGGTTGACCTACAATGAGCAGTTCTTC	CASSRTFGGLTYNEQFF
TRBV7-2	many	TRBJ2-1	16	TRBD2	TGTGCCAGCAGCTTAGAGGGCGGGGGGTCATTCAATGAGCAGTTCTTC	CASSLEGGGSFNEQFF
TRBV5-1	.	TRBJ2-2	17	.	TGCGCCAGCAGCTTGGTTTTTGAGTTTTATAACGCCGGGGAGCTGTTTTTT	CASSLVFEFYNAGELFF
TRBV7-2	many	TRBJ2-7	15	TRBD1	TGTGCCAGCAGCTCCCGGACAGGTAGCTCCTACGAGCAGTACTTC	CASSSRTGSSYEQYF
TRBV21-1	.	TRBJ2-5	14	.	TGTGCCAGCAGGATGCCCAGGGTGAGGGAGACCCAGTACTTC	CASRMPRVRETQYF
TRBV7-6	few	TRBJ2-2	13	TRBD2	TGTGCCGGCAGCACCGCTAGCGGAGGGGAGCTGTTTTTT	CAGSTASGGELFF
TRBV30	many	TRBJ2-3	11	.	TGTGCCTGGAGCCTGGGGGGCCCGCAGTATTTT	CAWSLGGPQYF
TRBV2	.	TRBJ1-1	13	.	TGTGCCAGCAGTGTTTGGACGAACACTGAAGCTTTCTTT	CASSVWTNTEAFF
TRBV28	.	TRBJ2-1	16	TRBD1	TGTGCCAGCAGTTTAGTCCCCCGACAGGGGGGGAATGAGCAGTTCTTC	CASSLVPRQGGNEQFF
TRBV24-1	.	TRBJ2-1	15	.	TGTGCCACCAGCCGTGCAGGAGGGCCCTGCAATGAGCAGTTCTTC	CATSRAGGPCNEQFF
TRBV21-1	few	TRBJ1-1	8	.	TGTGCCAGCAAAGAAGCTTTCTTT	CASKEAFF
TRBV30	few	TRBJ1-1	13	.	TGTGCCTGGCAAGGGCGGCGAAACACTGAAGCTTTCTTT	CAWQGRRNTEAFF
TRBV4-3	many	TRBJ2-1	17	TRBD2	TGCGCCAGCAGCCAAGGTACTAGCGGGGGGACCTACAATGAGCAGTTCTTC	CASSQGTSGGTYNEQFF
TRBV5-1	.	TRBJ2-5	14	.	TGCGCCAGCAGCTTGGGGACAAGTAAAGAGACCCAGTACTTC	CASSLGTSKETQYF
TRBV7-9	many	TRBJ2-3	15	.	TGTGCCAGCAGCTTAGATGGCGGCGGGTTTGATACGCAGTATTTT	CASSLDGGGFDTQYF
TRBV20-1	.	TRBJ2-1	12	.	TGCAGTGCGAGGTCACTGCACGAACGAGAGTTCTTC	CSARSLHEREFF
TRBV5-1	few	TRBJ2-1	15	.	TGCGCCAGCAGCTTACGATCCAGTTCTGGAGAGACCCAGTTCTTC	CASSLRSSSGETQFF
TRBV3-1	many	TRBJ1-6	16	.	TGTGCCAGCAGCCAAGGGGGACTGTGGCGTAATTCACCCCTCCACTTT	CASSQGGLWRNSPLHF
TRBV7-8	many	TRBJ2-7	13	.	TGTGCCAGCAGCTTAGCTGTCACGAGCGAGCAGTACTTC	CASSLAVTSEQYF
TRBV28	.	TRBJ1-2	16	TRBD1	TGTGCCAGCAGTCCTGGACAGGGGGGATCCTACTATGGCTACACCTTC	CASSPGQGGSYYGYTF
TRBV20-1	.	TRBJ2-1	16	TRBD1	TGCAGTGCCGCGGGGCGAGGGACAGGGATGAACAATGAGCAGTTCTTC	CSAAGRGTGMNNEQFF
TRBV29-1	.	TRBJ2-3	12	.	TGCAGCGTTGGCCAGACCACAGATACGCAGTATTTT	CSVGQTTDTQYF
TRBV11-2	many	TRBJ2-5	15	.	TGTGCCAGCAGCTTAGTCCCTGGCTCAGTGGAGACCCAGTACTTC	CASSLVPGSVETQYF
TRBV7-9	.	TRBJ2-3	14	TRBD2	TGTGCCAGCATCCCTAGCGGGGGGGCAGATACGCAGTATTTT	CASIPSGGADTQYF
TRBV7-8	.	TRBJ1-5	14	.	TGTGCCAGCAGCTGGGGACCGCAAAATCAGCCCCAGCATTTT	CASSWGPQNQPQHF
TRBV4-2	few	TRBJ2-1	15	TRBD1	TGTGCCAGCAGCCAAGAGCAGGGGGCCTACAATGGGCAGTTCTTC	CASSQEQGAYNGQFF
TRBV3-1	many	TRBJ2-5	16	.	TGTGCCAGCAGCCCTACTAGACAGGCACTAGGGGAGACCCAGTACTTC	CASSPTRQALGETQYF
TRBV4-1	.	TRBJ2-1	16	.	TGCGCCAGCAGCCCTCGACGTGGGGCTAGCTTCACTGAGCAGTTCTTC	CASSPRRGASFTEQFF
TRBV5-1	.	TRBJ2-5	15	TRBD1	TGCGCCAGCAGCGGACAGGGAGACCTCGGGGAGACCCAGTACTTC	CASSGQGDLGETQYF
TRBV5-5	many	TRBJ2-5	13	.	TGTGCCAGCGCCCGGGGGCCGAGGGAGACCCAGTACTTC	CASARGPRETQYF
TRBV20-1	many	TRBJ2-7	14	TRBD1	TGCAGTGCTCTTCCCGGGACAGGCACCTACGAGCAGTACTTC	CSALPGTGTYEQYF
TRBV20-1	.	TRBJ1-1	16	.	TGCAGTGCTAGCCCAGGCGCTTCTACACCGAACACTGAAGCTTTCTTT	CSASPGASTPNTEAFF
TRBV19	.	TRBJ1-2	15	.	TGTGCCAGTGTTACACCGGGACAAACGTTCTATGGCTACACCTTC	CASVTPGQTFYGYTF